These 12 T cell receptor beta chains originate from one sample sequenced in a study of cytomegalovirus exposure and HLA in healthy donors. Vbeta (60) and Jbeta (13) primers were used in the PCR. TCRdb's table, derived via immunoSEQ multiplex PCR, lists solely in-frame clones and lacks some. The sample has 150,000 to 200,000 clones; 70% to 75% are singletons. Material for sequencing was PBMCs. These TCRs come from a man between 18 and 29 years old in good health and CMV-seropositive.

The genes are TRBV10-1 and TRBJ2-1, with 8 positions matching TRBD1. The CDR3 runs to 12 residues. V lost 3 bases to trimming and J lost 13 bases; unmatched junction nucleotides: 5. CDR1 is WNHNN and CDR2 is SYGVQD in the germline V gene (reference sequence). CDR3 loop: CASSDPGTGQFF. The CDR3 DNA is TGCGCCAGCAGTGACCCCGGGACAGGCCAGTTCTTC.

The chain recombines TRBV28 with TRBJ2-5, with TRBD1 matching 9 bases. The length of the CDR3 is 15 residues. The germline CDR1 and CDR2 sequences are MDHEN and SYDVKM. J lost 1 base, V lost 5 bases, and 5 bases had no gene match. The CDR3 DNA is TGTGCCAGCAGTCCCGGGACAGGGATCCAAGAGACCCAGTACTTC. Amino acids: CASSPGTGIQETQYF.

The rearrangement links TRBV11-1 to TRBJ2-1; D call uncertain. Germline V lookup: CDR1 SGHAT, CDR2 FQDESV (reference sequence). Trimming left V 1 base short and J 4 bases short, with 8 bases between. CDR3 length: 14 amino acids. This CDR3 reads CASSLGQLYNEQFF. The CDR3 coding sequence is TGTGCCAGCAGCTTAGGGCAGTTGTACAATGAGCAGTTCTTC.

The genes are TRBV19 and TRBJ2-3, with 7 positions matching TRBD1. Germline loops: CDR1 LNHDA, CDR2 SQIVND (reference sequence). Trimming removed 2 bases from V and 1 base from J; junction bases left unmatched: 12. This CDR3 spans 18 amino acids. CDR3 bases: TGTGCCAGTAGTATACGGACAGGTCCTCTAGTGGGCACAGATACGCAGTATTTT. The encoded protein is CASSIRTGPLVGTDTQYF.

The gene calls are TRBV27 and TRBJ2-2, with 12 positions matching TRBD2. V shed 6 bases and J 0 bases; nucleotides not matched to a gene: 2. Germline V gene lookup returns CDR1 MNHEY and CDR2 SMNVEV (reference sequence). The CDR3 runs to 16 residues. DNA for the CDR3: TGTGCCAGCAGCCTAGCGGGAGGGCCGAACACCGGGGAGCTGTTTTTT. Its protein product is CASSLAGGPNTGELFF.

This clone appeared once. The CDR3 loop is CASNLEPGQNTEAFF. DNA for the CDR3: TGTGCCAGCAACCTAGAGCCGGGTCAGAACACTGAAGCTTTCTTT. The chain links TRBV7-8 to TRBJ1-1; D remains ambiguous. The CDR3 loop spans 15 amino acids. Trimming left V 7 bases short and J 1 base short, with 16 bases between. Germline CDR1 reads SGHVS; CDR2 reads FQNEAQ.

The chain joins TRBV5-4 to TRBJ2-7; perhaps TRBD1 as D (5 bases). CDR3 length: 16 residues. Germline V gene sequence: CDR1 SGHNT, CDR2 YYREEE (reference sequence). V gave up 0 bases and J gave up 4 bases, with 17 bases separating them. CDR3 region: CASSLDLGPDVYEQYV. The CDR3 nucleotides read TGTGCCAGCAGCTTGGATTTGGGGCCGGACGTATACGAGCAGTACGTC.

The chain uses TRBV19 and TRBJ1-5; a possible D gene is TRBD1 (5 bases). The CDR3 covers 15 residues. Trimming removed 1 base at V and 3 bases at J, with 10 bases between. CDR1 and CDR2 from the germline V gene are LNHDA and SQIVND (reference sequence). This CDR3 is CASSIVRQSNQPQHF. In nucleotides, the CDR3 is TGTGCCAGTAGTATAGTCCGACAGTCCAATCAGCCCCAGCATTTT.

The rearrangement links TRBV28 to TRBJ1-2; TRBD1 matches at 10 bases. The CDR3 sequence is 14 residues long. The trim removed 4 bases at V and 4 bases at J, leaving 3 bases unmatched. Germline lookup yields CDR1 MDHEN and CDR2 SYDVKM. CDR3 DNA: TGTGCCAGCAGTTCCGGGACAGGGGTCTATGGCTACACCTTC. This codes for CASSSGTGVYGYTF.

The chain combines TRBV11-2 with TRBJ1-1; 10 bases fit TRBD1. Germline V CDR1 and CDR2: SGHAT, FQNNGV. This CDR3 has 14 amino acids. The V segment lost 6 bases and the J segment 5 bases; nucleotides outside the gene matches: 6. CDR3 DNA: TGTGCCAGCAGGACCGGGACAGGGGAGACTGAAGCTTTCTTT. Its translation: CASRTGTGETEAFF.

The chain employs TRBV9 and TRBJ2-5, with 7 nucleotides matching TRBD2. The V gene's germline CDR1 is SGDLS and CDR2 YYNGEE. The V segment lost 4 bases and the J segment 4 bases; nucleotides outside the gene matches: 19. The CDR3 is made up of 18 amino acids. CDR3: CASSPRPSTGRVIETQYF. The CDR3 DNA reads TGTGCCAGCAGCCCTCGCCCTTCAACTGGGAGGGTAATAGAGACCCAGTACTTC. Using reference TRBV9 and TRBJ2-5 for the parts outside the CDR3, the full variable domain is DSGVTQTPKHLITATGQRVTLRCSPRSGDLSVYWYQQSLDQGLQFLIQYYNGEERAKGNILERFSAQQFPDLHSELNLSSLELGDSALYFCASSPRPSTGRVIETQYFGPGTRLLVL.

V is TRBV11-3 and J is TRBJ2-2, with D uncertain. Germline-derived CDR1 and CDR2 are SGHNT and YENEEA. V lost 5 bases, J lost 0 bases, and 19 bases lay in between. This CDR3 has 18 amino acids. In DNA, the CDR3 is TGTGCCAGCAGCACAGCTCCTGTATTCTCTTCGAACACCGGGGAGCTGTTTTTT. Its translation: CASSTAPVFSSNTGELFF.